The 5 T cell receptor beta chains below were found in one sample sequenced in a study of blood T cell repertoires in COVID-19. Some clones are missing from TCRdb's copy, which holds only in-frame ones; the method was immunoSEQ multiplex PCR. The profile shows approximately 290,000 clones, 80% to 95% of them singletons. Sequencing was performed on PBMCs or T cells enriched from blood (not recorded which). The receptors come from a woman in her thirties who had recovered from COVID-19.

This chain uses TRBV6-2 or TRBV6-3 with TRBJ1-5; tentative D call: TRBD1 (6 bases). Trimming took off 0 bases at V and 1 base at J, with 10 bases between the two ends. The CDR3 totals 16 residues. Germline values: CDR1 MNHEY, CDR2 SVGEGT. DNA for the CDR3: TGTGCCAGCAGTTACTCTCAGGGGTTCAGCAATCAGCCCCAGCATTTT. Its translation is CASSYSQGFSNQPQHF.

The CDR3 DNA reads TGTGCCAGCAGGAAAGGACAGGGGAACACTGAAGCTTTCTTT. Encoded protein: CASRKGQGNTEAFF. V usage is TRBV11-1 and J usage is TRBJ1-1; 8 nucleotides match TRBD1. Germline CDR1 reads SGHAT; CDR2 reads FQDESV (reference sequence). V trimming: 6 bases; J trimming: 1 base; junction bases outside the gene matches: 4. The CDR3 runs 14 residues.

This chain uses TRBV4-1 with TRBJ2-1; 7 nucleotides align to TRBD2. The V segment lost 0 bases and the J segment 6 bases; nucleotides outside the gene matches: 5. The germline V gene has CDR1 MGHRA and CDR2 YSYEKL. The CDR3 sequence is 15 residues long. In DNA, the CDR3 is TGCGCCAGCAGCCAAGATGAGGGGACTATCAATGAGCAGTTCTTC. Translation gives CASSQDEGTINEQFF.

This chain joins TRBV18 and TRBJ2-7; TRBD1 agrees at 9 bases. The germline V gene has CDR1 KGHSH and CDR2 LQKENI. CDR3 length: 15 amino acids. V gave up 6 bases and J gave up 2 bases; unmatched junction bases: 8. CDR3 bases: TGTGCCAGCTCTCCCGTAGGGACAGGGACCTACGAGCAGTACTTC. Translating it yields CASSPVGTGTYEQYF.

This clone was found once. This chain connects TRBV15 to TRBJ2-1, with 7 bases lining up with TRBD2. CDR3 size: 15 residues. Germline V gene data show CDR1 as LNHNV and CDR2 as YYDKDF (reference sequence). V was pared by 3 bases and J by 5 bases, with 7 bases of the junction left unmatched. CDR3 loop: CATSSPSGANNEQFF. The DNA of the CDR3 is TGTGCCACCAGCAGTCCAAGCGGGGCCAACAATGAGCAGTTCTTC.